A selection of T cell receptor beta chains follows, all from one sample in a study of cytomegalovirus exposure and HLA in healthy donors. Produced via immunoSEQ multiplex PCR; TCRdb's table is partial and in-frame only. Of about 130,000 clones detected, more than 60% appear once; the ten largest clones hold about 1.8%. The sequenced sample consisted of PBMCs. Receptors were obtained from a woman between 35 and 50 years old in good health and CMV-seronegative. CDR3s include the opening cysteine and the closing phenylalanine or tryptophan. A D gene is named only where the DNA matches it firmly. Some rows mark clone size as missing; the rest say once, few, many or name a class of expanded clone.

cdr3_nt,cdr3_aa,v_call,j_call,d_call,clone_size
TGTGCCAGTAGTACGGCTGACAGGGGAGGCTATGGCTACACCTTC,CASSTADRGGYGYTF,TRBV19,TRBJ1-2,TRBD1,-
TGTGCCAGCAGCTTAGGCAGGGGGCATGGGTACACTGAAGCTTTCTTT,CASSLGRGHGYTEAFF,TRBV7-2,TRBJ1-1,TRBD1,-
TGCGCCAGCAGCCAAGAGTACCAGCCCGGGGATCAGCCCCAGCATTTT,CASSQEYQPGDQPQHF,TRBV4-1,TRBJ1-5,-,-
TGTGCCAGCAGCCGGGGAGGGACCAATTACGAGCAGTACTTC,CASSRGGTNYEQYF,TRBV28,TRBJ2-7,TRBD2,-
TGTGCCAGCAGCTTCATCCTCGGGCAGGGGGTGGGAAATGAGCAGTTCTTC,CASSFILGQGVGNEQFF,TRBV5-8,TRBJ2-1,TRBD1,few
TGTGCCAGCAGGGGGGGACTAAATGAGCAGTTCTTC,CASRGGLNEQFF,TRBV7-9,TRBJ2-1,TRBD2,few
TGCGCCAGCAGCTTAAGTCCCCTAGCCGGGACTAGCAGTGGTGAGCAGTTCTTC,CASSLSPLAGTSSGEQFF,TRBV5-1,TRBJ2-1,TRBD2,-
TGTGCCAGCAGTGAGGAGGGGGGGGTAGCTGAAGCTTTCTTT,CASSEEGGVAEAFF,TRBV2,TRBJ1-1,-,-
TGTGCCAGCAGAGATAACACCGGGACAGGAGGCGAGCAGTACTTC,CASRDNTGTGGEQYF,TRBV6-1,TRBJ2-7,TRBD1,-
TGTGCCAGCAGTGATGGGGCAGGGTCTAACTATGGCTACACCTTC,CASSDGAGSNYGYTF,TRBV6-1,TRBJ1-2,-,-
TGCGCCAGCAGCCCGAAAGGACAGGGCGGCTACGAGCAGTACTTC,CASSPKGQGGYEQYF,TRBV5-1,TRBJ2-7,TRBD1,-
TGTGCCAGCAGGGATTCGGGACAGAACTATGGCTACACCTTC,CASRDSGQNYGYTF,TRBV27,TRBJ1-2,TRBD1,-
TGTGCCAGCAGCTTAATGGTGGGACTAGCACGGGGTGAGCAGTTCTTC,CASSLMVGLARGEQFF,TRBV7-3,TRBJ2-1,TRBD2,-
TGTGCCAGCAGCCTATTGGAACAGGGGGATGATTATGGCTACACCTTC,CASSLLEQGDDYGYTF,TRBV14,TRBJ1-2,TRBD1,-
TGTGCCAGCAGTGACACCCGGTGGAGCGGTACCGAGCAGTACTTC,CASSDTRWSGTEQYF,TRBV25-1,TRBJ2-7,-,-
TGTGCCTTACAGGGGTCTGGCTACACCTTC,CALQGSGYTF,TRBV30,TRBJ1-2,TRBD1,once
TGCAGCGTTGAAAAGGGGTGGGGCTCTGGGGCCAACGGCCTGACTTTC,CSVEKGWGSGANGLTF,TRBV29-1,TRBJ2-6,-,-
TGTGCCAGCAGCTCAAAGACTAGCGGGAATAGAGGTGAGCAGTTCTTC,CASSSKTSGNRGEQFF,TRBV5-6,TRBJ2-1,TRBD2,-
TGTGCCAGCAGCCCCCCCGCGCTAGCGGGGGGGCGAGAGACCCAGTACTTC,CASSPPALAGGRETQYF,TRBV9,TRBJ2-5,TRBD2,-
TGCGCCAGCAGCTTGACAGGGGCGAATGGCTACACCTTC,CASSLTGANGYTF,TRBV5-1,TRBJ1-2,TRBD1,-
TGTGCCAGCAGTCCTCGATGGGAGCGAGATATGAACACTGAAGCTTTCTTT,CASSPRWERDMNTEAFF,TRBV28,TRBJ1-1,-,-
TGTGCCAGCAGCGCTCCCGGGACAGCTGAAAAACTGTTTTTT,CASSAPGTAEKLFF,TRBV28,TRBJ1-4,TRBD1,-
TGTGCCAGCAGTTCACCAGGGGGTTATGTTGAAGCTTTCTTT,CASSSPGGYVEAFF,TRBV28,TRBJ1-1,TRBD1,-
TGTGCCATCAGCCCCCACCGGGAGGAAGGCTACACCTTC,CAISPHREEGYTF,TRBV10-3,TRBJ1-2,-,-
TGCGCCAGCAGCCGAGATGTTCCGACTAGTTGGAATGAGCAGTTCTTC,CASSRDVPTSWNEQFF,TRBV5-1,TRBJ2-1,-,-
TGTGCCAGCAGCCCCGGGGACGGTGGGGGGGAGTACGAGCAGTACTTC,CASSPGDGGGEYEQYF,TRBV7-9,TRBJ2-7,TRBD2,-
TGCGCCAGCAGCTTTCGAGGGAAAAACACCGGGGAGCTGTTTTTT,CASSFRGKNTGELFF,TRBV5-1,TRBJ2-2,-,-
TGTGCCAGCAGTTGGGGGACTACTTCAAATGAGCAGTTCTTC,CASSWGTTSNEQFF,TRBV27,TRBJ2-1,TRBD2,-
TGTGCCAGCAGCTTCGGACTAGTTTACGAGCAGTACTTC,CASSFGLVYEQYF,TRBV27,TRBJ2-7,TRBD2,-
TGTGCCAGCACACTCCCTTCCGGGGTGGGTACTGAAGCTTTCTTT,CASTLPSGVGTEAFF,TRBV28,TRBJ1-1,-,once
TGTGCCAGCAGCTTGGAGGGACCTGGAAACACCATATATTTT,CASSLEGPGNTIYF,TRBV7-3,TRBJ1-3,-,-
TGCGCCAGCAGCCTCGACCGGGACTCTTCCTACGAGCAGTACTTC,CASSLDRDSSYEQYF,TRBV4-1,TRBJ2-7,-,-
TGTGCCAGCAGCGTAGTTCCTAGCGGTTCAGATACGCAGTATTTT,CASSVVPSGSDTQYF,TRBV9,TRBJ2-3,TRBD2,few